Presented here are 3 T cell receptor beta chains from one specimen sequenced in a study of cytomegalovirus exposure and HLA in healthy donors. The primer mix had 60 Vbeta and 13 Jbeta primers. Assay used: immunoSEQ multiplex PCR; TCRdb lists only in-frame clones, some missing. The sample table includes about 170,000 clones. The sequenced sample was PBMCs. Receptors were obtained from a woman aged 18-30 years in good health and CMV-seropositive.

The V call is TRBV5-6, the J call TRBJ2-2; 7 bases agree with TRBD2. The V gene end was trimmed by 3 bases and the J gene end by 1 base; junction bases not matched to a gene: 12. The CDR3 spans 18 residues. From germline, CDR1 is SGHDT and CDR2 YYEEEE. DNA of the CDR3: TGTGCCAGCAGCTATCGCCCAGGGCTAGCGGTGAACACCGGGGAGCTGTTTTTT. Translation: CASSYRPGLAVNTGELFF.

The chain employs TRBV30 and TRBJ2-1, with D possibly TRBD2 on 7 matching bases. The V end lost 4 bases, the J end lost 10 bases, and 14 bases lay between the germline ends. The CDR3 consists of 12 residues. The germline gives CDR1 GTSNPN, CDR2 SVGIG (reference sequence). Here the CDR3 reads CAWNWGGQEQFF. CDR3 in DNA: TGTGCCTGGAATTGGGGGGGCCAGGAGCAGTTCTTC.

Concerning this clone: Other DNA sequences in the sample encode the same CDR3. This chain connects TRBV19 to TRBJ1-2; the match to TRBD1 covers 8 bases. This CDR3 contains 16 residues. The junction had 15 bases not matched to a gene; V was cut back by 4 bases and J by 8 bases. Germline-derived CDR1 and CDR2 are LNHDA and SQIVND (reference sequence). The CDR3 coding sequence is TGTGCCAGTAGTAGGCGGACAGGGCTTACTTTAGAGGGCTACACCTTC. Protein: CASSRRTGLTLEGYTF.